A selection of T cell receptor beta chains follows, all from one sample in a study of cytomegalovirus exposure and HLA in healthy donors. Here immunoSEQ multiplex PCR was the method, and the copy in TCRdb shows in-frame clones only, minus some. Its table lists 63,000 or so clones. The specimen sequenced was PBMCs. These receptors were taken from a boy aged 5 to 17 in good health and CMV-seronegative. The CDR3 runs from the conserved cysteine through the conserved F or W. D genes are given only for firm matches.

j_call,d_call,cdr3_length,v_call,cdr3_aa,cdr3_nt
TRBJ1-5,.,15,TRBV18,CASSPPMDISGPQHF,TGTGCCAGCTCACCACCCATGGACATTTCGGGGCCCCAGCATTTT
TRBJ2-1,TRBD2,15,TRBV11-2,CASSLTSGGINEQFF,TGTGCCAGCAGCTTGACTAGCGGGGGGATCAATGAGCAGTTCTTC
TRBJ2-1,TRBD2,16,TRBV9,CASSVAITSGYNEQFF,TGTGCCAGCAGCGTAGCAATTACTAGCGGTTACAATGAGCAGTTCTTC
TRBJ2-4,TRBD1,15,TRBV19,CASRTSGQGINIQYF,TGTGCCAGTAGGACCTCGGGACAGGGGATAAACATTCAGTACTTC
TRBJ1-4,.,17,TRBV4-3,CASSQERRGRTNEKLFF,TGCGCCAGCAGCCAAGAAAGGAGGGGTCGGACTAATGAAAAACTGTTTTTT
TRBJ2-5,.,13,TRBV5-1,CASAFRAQETQYF,TGCGCCAGCGCCTTCAGGGCCCAAGAGACCCAGTACTTC
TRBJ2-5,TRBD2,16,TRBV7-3,CASSLTVASGSMEQYF,TGTGCCAGCAGCTTAACGGTTGCTAGCGGGAGTATGGAGCAGTACTTC
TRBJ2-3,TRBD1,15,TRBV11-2,CASSSTGQGTDTQYF,TGTGCCAGCAGCTCAACGGGACAGGGGACAGATACGCAGTATTTT
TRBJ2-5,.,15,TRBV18,CASSSAGAVQETQYF,TGTGCCAGCTCATCAGCAGGGGCGGTCCAAGAGACCCAGTACTTC
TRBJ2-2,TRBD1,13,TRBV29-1,CSVHRIDRVEMFF,TGCAGCGTTCACCGCATAGACAGGGTAGAAATGTTTTTT
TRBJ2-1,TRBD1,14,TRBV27,CASSQWTGGNEQFF,TGTGCCAGCAGTCAATGGACAGGCGGCAATGAGCAGTTCTTC
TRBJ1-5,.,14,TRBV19,CASNVASGEGPQHF,TGTGCCAGTAACGTAGCGTCGGGGGAAGGGCCCCAGCATTTT
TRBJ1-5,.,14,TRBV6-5,CASSLGGGRQPQHF,TGTGCCAGCAGTTTGGGAGGCGGAAGACAGCCCCAGCATTTT
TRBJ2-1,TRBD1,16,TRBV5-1,CASSLEGFRGSDEQFF,TGCGCCAGCAGCTTGGAGGGCTTCAGGGGGTCCGATGAGCAGTTCTTC
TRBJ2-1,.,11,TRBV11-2,CASRRDQEQFF,TGTGCCAGCAGGCGGGACCAGGAGCAGTTCTTC
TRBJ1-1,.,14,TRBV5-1,CASSGGDYNTEAFF,TGCGCCAGCAGTGGAGGGGACTACAACACTGAAGCTTTCTTT